The 19 T cell receptor beta chains below were found in one sample sequenced in a study of shared T cell receptors in the human thymus. This table comes from immunoSEQ multiplex PCR, and its TCRdb copy is limited to in-frame clones, with some not included. The table has more than 550,000 clones, approximately 85% seen once. These data also featured in a second study, about human thymus T cells.

What was sequenced was thymocytes. Receptors were obtained from a girl less than two years old with a congenital heart defect.

The CDR3 DNA reads as TGCAGCGTTGGAGACAGGGTGAATTCACCCCTCCACTTT. Its translation: CSVGDRVNSPLHF. The chain carries TRBV29-1 and TRBJ1-6; 7 bases match TRBD1. This CDR3 is built from 13 residues. V dropped 4 bases and J dropped 7; count of bases not matched to a gene: 4. In germline, CDR1 is SQVTM, CDR2 ANQGSEA.

The J gene is TRBJ2-3, the V gene TRBV7-9; TRBD1 matches 8 bases. This CDR3 spans 16 amino acids. Per germline, CDR1 SEHNR and CDR2 FQNEAQ (reference sequence). Trimming at V came to 4 bases and at J to 2 bases, leaving 8 bases not matched to a gene. CDR3 coding DNA: TGTGCCAGCAGCTCAGGGGGCCCGGGGGTCACAGATACGCAGTATTTT. The encoded protein is CASSSGGPGVTDTQYF. The whole variable domain, filled in from reference TRBV7-9 and TRBJ2-3, reads DTGVSQNPRHKITKRGQNVTFRCDPISEHNRLYWYRQTLGQGPEFLTYFQNEAQLEKSRLLSDRFSAERPKGSFSTLEIQRTEQGDSAMYLCASSSGGPGVTDTQYFGPGTRLTVL.

This clone was seen just once. CDR3: CASTGTRSFYGYTF. In DNA, the CDR3 is TGCGCCAGCACGGGGACAAGGTCGTTCTATGGCTACACCTTC. The chain has TRBV23-1 and TRBJ1-2; the D gene is possibly TRBD1 (6 bases). TRBV23-1 is treated as an ORF (open reading frame) with a function not yet certain. CDR3 length: 14 residues. Trimming shortened V by 7 bases and J by 4 bases, and 16 bases separated the two germline ends.

This chain links TRBV10-3 with TRBJ1-2; D is undetermined. Trimming took 6 bases from V and 0 from J, leaving 11 bases between them. From germline, CDR1 is ENHRY and CDR2 SYGVKD. This CDR3 contains 14 residues. CDR3 DNA sequence: TGTGCCATCAGAACCCGGGAAACTAACTATGGCTACACCTTC. Translating gives CAIRTRETNYGYTF.

The chain employs TRBV4-1 and TRBJ2-7; 7 bases align to TRBD2. V shed 1 base and J 3 bases; nucleotides not matched to a gene: 6. The length of the CDR3 is 15 residues. Germline CDR1 and CDR2: MGHRA and YSYEKL. CDR3 region: CASSQARDYYYEQYF. The CDR3 DNA sequence: TGCGCCAGCAGCCAAGCGAGGGACTACTACTACGAGCAGTACTTC.

V usage is TRBV5-5 and J usage is TRBJ1-2, with 12 bases matching TRBD1. The trim removed 8 bases at V and 4 bases at J, leaving 12 bases unmatched. Germline V gene sequence: CDR1 SGHKS, CDR2 YYEKEE (reference sequence). CDR3 length equals 16 residues. The CDR3 DNA follows: TGTGCCAGTGACACCGGGACAGGGGGCGATCGCTATGGCTACACCTTC. Protein sequence: CASDTGTGGDRYGYTF.

The chain is built from TRBV4-3 and TRBJ1-3, with D hard to call. The CDR3 sequence is 16 residues long. V was clipped by 1 base and J by 4 bases, with 14 bases between them. The germline V gene has CDR1 LGHNA and CDR2 YSLEER. The CDR3 sequence: CASSQAVAGSGNTIYF. The CDR3 DNA reads TGCGCCAGCAGCCAAGCCGTCGCCGGGTCGGGAAACACCATATATTTT.

This rearrangement joins TRBV12-5 to TRBJ2-3; 9 bases agree with TRBD2. Germline CDR1 and CDR2: LGHNT and FRNRAP. CDR3 length equals 15 residues. V gave up 6 bases and J gave up 2 bases; unmatched junction bases: 6. CDR3 nucleotides: TGTGCTAGTGGCTGCGCGGGGGGGTTCACAGATACGCAGTATTTT. Amino acid sequence: CASGCAGGFTDTQYF.

This clone occurred once. The rearrangement joins TRBV4-3 to TRBJ1-4, with D possibly TRBD1 on 5 matching bases. CDR3 length equals 18 residues. Germline CDR1 and CDR2: LGHNA and YSLEER. Trimming stripped 4 bases from V and 0 bases from J, with 18 bases between. As DNA, the CDR3 is TGCGCCAGCAGCCTCTCTCGCCTTGACAGCGCAACTAATGAAAAACTGTTTTTT. Encoded protein: CASSLSRLDSATNEKLFF.

The chain has TRBV5-8 and TRBJ1-2; maybe TRBD1 (6 bases). The CDR3 is made up of 15 amino acids. Germline loops: CDR1 SGHTS, CDR2 YDEGEE. V lost 4 bases and J 4 bases, leaving 17 bases between the germline ends. The CDR3 DNA sequence: TGTGCCAGCAGCCACCGGACAGCAACCTCCTATGGCTACACCTTC. Translating it yields CASSHRTATSYGYTF.

The genes are TRBV5-4 and TRBJ2-2; 8 bases align to TRBD2. The CDR3 is made up of 14 amino acids. J lost 6 bases, V lost 6 bases, and 7 bases had no gene match. Germline assignment: CDR1 SGHNT and CDR2 YYREEE (reference sequence). In DNA, the CDR3 is TGTGCCAGCATAAGGCGGGGGGCCCCCGGGGAGCTGTTTTTT. It specifies CASIRRGAPGELFF.

The chain combines TRBV13 with TRBJ1-3, with 7 bases lining up with TRBD1. J lost 8 bases, V lost 4 bases, and 2 bases had no gene match. The CDR3 has 12 residues. Germline V gene data show CDR1 as PRHDT and CDR2 as FYEKMQ (reference sequence). Written as DNA, the CDR3 is TGTGCCAGCAGCTCAGACAGGGACACCATATATTTT. Amino acid sequence: CASSSDRDTIYF.

The genes are TRBV13 and TRBJ1-1, with D hard to call. The CDR3 is made up of 15 amino acids. Germline V gives CDR1 PRHDT, CDR2 FYEKMQ (reference sequence). V gave up 2 bases and J gave up 5 bases, with 15 bases separating them. The CDR3 DNA reads TGTGCCAGCAGCTTAATGTCCCGGGGTCTTACTGAAGCTTTCTTT. It specifies CASSLMSRGLTEAFF.

Concerning this clone: Within the sample, other DNA sequences also encode this same CDR3. V is TRBV7-8 and J is TRBJ1-1; TRBD1 might be the D (5 bases). V shed 4 bases and J shed 7 bases, with 10 bases lying between them. In germline, CDR1 is SGHVS, CDR2 FQNEAQ. The CDR3 totals 12 residues. In DNA form, the CDR3 reads TGTGCCAGCAGCTGGAGGGGCGGTGAAGCTTTCTTT. It specifies CASSWRGGEAFF.

This sequence joins TRBV6-1 and TRBJ1-5; D not certain. Between the trimmed V and J ends, which lost 11 bases and 5 bases, there was a span of 13 bases. The V gene's germline CDR1 is MNHNS and CDR2 SASEGT. There are 12 residues in the CDR3. The CDR3 loop is CAHGPEHQPQHF. DNA for the CDR3: TGTGCCCATGGGCCGGAACATCAGCCCCAGCATTTT.

This sequence joins TRBV6-5 and TRBJ2-5; 7 bases fit TRBD2. This CDR3 spans 16 amino acids. The trim removed 4 bases at V and 2 bases at J, leaving 10 bases unmatched. Germline assignment: CDR1 MNHEY and CDR2 SVGAGI. CDR3 coding DNA: TGTGCCAGCAGTTCTATCGCGACTAGCTCACAAGAGACCCAGTACTTC. Its protein product is CASSSIATSSQETQYF.

The V gene is TRBV2, the J gene TRBJ1-5; 9 nucleotides match TRBD1. The V gene's germline CDR1 is SNHLY and CDR2 FYNNEI. The trim removed 5 bases at V and 0 bases at J, leaving 5 bases unmatched. The CDR3 sequence is 16 residues long. CDR3 in amino acids: CASSPTGGNSNQPQHF. In DNA form, the CDR3 reads TGTGCCAGCAGTCCGACAGGGGGAAATAGCAATCAGCCCCAGCATTTT.

This clone appeared once. The chain combines TRBV5-1 with TRBJ2-2, with 14 bases matching TRBD2. After removal of 8 bases from V and 6 bases from J, the junction contained 6 bases not matched to a gene. Germline CDR1 reads SGHRS; CDR2 reads YFSETQ. This CDR3 has 15 amino acids. CDR3 loop: CASRPGLAGAGELFF. The CDR3, as DNA: TGCGCCAGTCGACCGGGACTAGCGGGGGCCGGGGAGCTGTTTTTT.

The chain uses TRBV27 and TRBJ1-1; possible D gene TRBD1, 5 bases. Trimming stripped 2 bases from V and 10 bases from J, with 11 bases between. CDR1 is MNHEY, CDR2 SMNVEV, per germline (reference sequence). The CDR3 sequence is 12 residues long. This CDR3 reads CASSLRGRAAFF. The CDR3 DNA is TGTGCCAGCAGTTTAAGGGGTAGAGCAGCTTTCTTT.